This note documents a single TCR beta chain sequence. The antigen remains unidentified. The data were taken from a study of T cells after yellow fever vaccination. Study observations and caveats: Post-booster reappearance was seen for most primary-vaccination clones (just over 95% CD4, around 90% CD8). The secondary response was weaker but peaked faster, day 5 versus 15.

MiXCR, applied by TCRdb to the 5' RACE reads, yields one record per CDR3 protein. The table has around 340,000 distinct CDR3 sequences, more than 8.5% seen once; the top ten hold more than 15%. The germline CDR1 and CDR2 sequences are SQVTM and ANQGSEA. V was shortened by 6 bases and J by 2 bases, with 12 bases between the two germline ends. The CDR3 length is 13 residues. The chain combines TRBV29-1 with TRBJ2-3; D may be TRBD2 (6 bases). The specimen comprised PBMCs, sampled on the day of the first yellow fever vaccination. The TCR comes from a man younger than 35 who received the YFV17D yellow fever vaccine. The CDR3 loop is CSVRTIFTDTQYF. In nucleotides, the CDR3 is TGCAGCGTCCGGACTATCTTCACAGATACGCAGTATTTT.